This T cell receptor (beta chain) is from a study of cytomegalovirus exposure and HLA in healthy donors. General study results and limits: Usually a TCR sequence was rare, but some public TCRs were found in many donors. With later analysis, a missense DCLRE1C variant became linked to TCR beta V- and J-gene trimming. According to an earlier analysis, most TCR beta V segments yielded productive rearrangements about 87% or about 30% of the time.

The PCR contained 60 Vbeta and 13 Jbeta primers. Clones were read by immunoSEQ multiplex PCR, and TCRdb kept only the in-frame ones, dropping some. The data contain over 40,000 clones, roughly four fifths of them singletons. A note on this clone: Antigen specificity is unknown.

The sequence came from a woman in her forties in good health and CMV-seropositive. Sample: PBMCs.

The CDR3 loop is CASSDRDTGELFF. CDR3 in DNA: TGTGCCAGCAGTGACAGGGACACCGGGGAGCTGTTTTTT. The V gene is TRBV7-3, the J gene TRBJ2-2; 7 bases fit TRBD1. This CDR3 region has 13 residues. J lost 3 bases, V lost 6 bases, and 1 base had no gene match. Germline V gene data show CDR1 as SGHTA and CDR2 as FQGTGA.